This is a list of T cell receptor beta chains from one sample in a study of somatic mutations in cytotoxic T cells in rheumatoid arthritis. Data came from immunoSEQ multiplex PCR; TCRdb stores just in-frame clones and leaves some out. The profile shows fewer than 20,000 clones, roughly 72% of them singletons. The sample taken for sequencing was CD8+ T cells sorted from blood. These receptors all stem from a man in his fifties or sixties in good health. Each CDR3 is given with its conserved first and last residue.

>TRBV4-1
CASSKTGGNEQFF
>TRBV9
CASSTLAGGQYNEQFF
>TRBV11-2
CASSLTPKGFNEKLFF
>TRBV19
CASSNYGEPNEQYF
>TRBV27
CASSKREGISSYNEQFF
>TRBV13
CASSLVGGRAKTQYF
>TRBV4-3
CASSQHGGRGAEAFF
>TRBV9
CASSVGPVTGELFF
>TRBV4-3
CASSQNVGRVTDTQYF
>TRBV6-5
CASEVGQGAEQPQHF
>TRBV4-1
CASSQEGRDSYEQYF
>TRBV5-1
CASSPLPGNQPQHF
>TRBV7-6
CASSLVLAGHNEQFF
>TRBV6-5
CASSNPGTGYYEQYF
>TRBV6-1
CASRTSATSGNTIYF
>TRBV2
CASQRERWSEQYF
>TRBV6-5
CASSPWTGGIYEQYF
>TRBV2
CASLALAGKDTQYF
>TRBV10-3
CAISRDRGHEQYF
>TRBV5-1
CASSLESGGIYEQYF
>TRBV7-3
CASSPEVAYSTYNEQFF
>TRBV5-1
CASSWGQAYEQYF
>TRBV6-1
CASSGVADYNEQFF
>TRBV6-1
CASSENNEQYF
>TRBV5-1
CASSYGQVREQYF
>TRBV5-6
CASSSAGSPHEQYF
>TRBV15
CATSRDVVSGPANEQFF
>TRBV19
CASSAGQGGNTEAFF
>TRBV7-6
CASSLARDYEQYF
>TRBV2
CASSTGTGVLGQPQHF
>TRBV29-1
CSVEEGGGGNQPQHF
>TRBV4-3
CASSDGRGLSGNTIYF
>TRBV9
CASSPYLGQGANNEQFF
>TRBV19
CASSMSSSGNTIYF
>TRBV29-1
CSVDRYGYTF
>TRBV30
CAWAGTGGSYEQYF
>TRBV9
CASSATSGSGNEQFF
>TRBV6-5
CASSYGTSGTYEQYF
>TRBV4-3
CASSLSRVTEAFF
>TRBV7-9
CASSADNLGEKLFF
>TRBV29-1
CSVQGYQETQYF
>TRBV4-2
CASSQDAAGGPYNEQFF
>TRBV9
CASSDAEDRGTYEQYF
>TRBV6-5
CASSYSEQDEQYF
>TRBV27
CASSSTGNMYEQYF
>TRBV19
CASSTTGGPSYEQYF
>TRBV6-1
CASTLVNPNSPLHF
>TRBV19
CASSIRTAYEQYF
>TRBV5-1
CASSRNSRGTNTGELFF
>TRBV15
CATSSQRGIHQPQHF
>TRBV7-9
CASSSPDRGPYEQYF
>TRBV14
CASSQAGTILNYGYTF
>TRBV7-3
CASSPTGTSDEQYF
>TRBV6-6
CASRQTRPDTDTQYF
>TRBV5-6
CASSLTGHLYGYTF
>TRBV11-2
CASSSGGGEPQHF
>TRBV18
CASSRQGRGYEQYF
>TRBV6-6
CASSPRTFYEQYF
>TRBV5-6
CASSHTSYEQYF